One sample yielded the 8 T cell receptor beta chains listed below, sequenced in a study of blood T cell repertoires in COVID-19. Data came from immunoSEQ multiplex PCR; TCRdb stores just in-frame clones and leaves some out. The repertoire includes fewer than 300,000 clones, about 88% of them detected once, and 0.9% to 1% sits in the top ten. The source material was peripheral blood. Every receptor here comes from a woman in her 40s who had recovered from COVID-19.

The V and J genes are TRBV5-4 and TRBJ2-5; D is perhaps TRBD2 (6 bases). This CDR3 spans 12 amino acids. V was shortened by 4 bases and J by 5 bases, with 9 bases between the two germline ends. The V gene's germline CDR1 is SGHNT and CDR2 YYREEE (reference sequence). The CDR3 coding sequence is TGTGCCAGCAGCACTAGCCTGGAGACCCAGTACTTC. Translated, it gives CASSTSLETQYF.

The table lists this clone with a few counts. DNA for the CDR3: TGTGCCAGCTCCCCAAACTGGGGCGGTGAAGCTTTCTTT. Translated: CASSPNWGGEAFF. This chain uses TRBV18 with TRBJ1-1, with D perhaps matching TRBD1 (5 bases). This CDR3 region has 13 residues. Germline V gene sequence: CDR1 KGHSH, CDR2 LQKENI. V gave up 6 bases and J gave up 7 bases, with 15 bases separating them.

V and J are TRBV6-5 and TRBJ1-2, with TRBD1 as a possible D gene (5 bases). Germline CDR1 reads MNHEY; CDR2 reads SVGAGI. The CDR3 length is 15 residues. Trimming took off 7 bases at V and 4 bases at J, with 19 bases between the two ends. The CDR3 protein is CASTRRGMSSYGYTF. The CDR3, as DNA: TGTGCCAGCACCCGGCGGGGGATGAGCTCCTATGGCTACACCTTC.

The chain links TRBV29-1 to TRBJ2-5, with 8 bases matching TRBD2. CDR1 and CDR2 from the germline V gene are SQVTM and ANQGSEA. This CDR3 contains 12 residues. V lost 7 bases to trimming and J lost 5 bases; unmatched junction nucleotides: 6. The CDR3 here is CSAGGGQETQYF. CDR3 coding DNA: TGCAGCGCCGGGGGGGGGCAGGAGACCCAGTACTTC.

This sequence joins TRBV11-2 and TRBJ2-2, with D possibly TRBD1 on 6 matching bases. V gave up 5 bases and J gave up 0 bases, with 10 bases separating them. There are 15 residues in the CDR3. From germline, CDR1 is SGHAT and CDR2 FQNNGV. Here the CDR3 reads CASSLRGTNTGELFF. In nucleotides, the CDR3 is TGTGCCAGCAGCCTTAGGGGGACGAACACCGGGGAGCTGTTTTTT.

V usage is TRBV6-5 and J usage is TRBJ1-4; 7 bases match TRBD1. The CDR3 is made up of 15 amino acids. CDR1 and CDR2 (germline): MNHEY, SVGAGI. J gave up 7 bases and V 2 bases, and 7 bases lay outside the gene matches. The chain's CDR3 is CASSYRDRDGEKLFF. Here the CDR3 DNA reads TGTGCCAGCAGTTACCGCGACAGGGATGGTGAAAAACTGTTTTTT.

The CDR3 here is CASSPRGGNTIYF. DNA for the CDR3: TGTGCCAGCAGCCCTCGGGGGGGAAACACCATATATTTT. V gene TRBV13 combines with J gene TRBJ1-3; D may be TRBD1 (5 bases). Per germline, CDR1 PRHDT and CDR2 FYEKMQ (reference sequence). CDR3 length: 13 residues. V lost 5 bases and J lost 4, with 9 bases in between. Drawing the rest from reference TRBV13 and TRBJ1-3, the complete variable domain is AAGVIQSPRHLIKEKRETATLKCYPIPRHDTVYWYQQGPGQDPQFLISFYEKMQSDKGSIPDRFSAQQFSDYHSELNMSSLELGDSALYFCASSPRGGNTIYFGEGSWLTVV.

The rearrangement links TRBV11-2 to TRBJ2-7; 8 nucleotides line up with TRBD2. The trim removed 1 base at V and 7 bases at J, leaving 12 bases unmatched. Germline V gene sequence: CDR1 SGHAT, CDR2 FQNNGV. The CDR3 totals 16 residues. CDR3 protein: CASSLVGSGKALEQYF. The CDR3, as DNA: TGTGCCAGCAGCTTAGTGGGTAGCGGGAAGGCCCTGGAGCAGTACTTC.